This passage covers 22 T cell receptor beta chains from one sample sequenced in a study of shared clonotypes between healthy human individuals. Data came from immunoSEQ multiplex PCR; TCRdb stores just in-frame clones and leaves some out. Of 1.5 million to 2.5 million clones in the sample, just under 95% were seen once. The naive CD8 fraction comprised CD45RO-negative cells positively selected for CCR7 and excluded terminally differentiated effector memory CD45RA+ cells. What was sequenced was naive CD8+ T cells sorted from blood. The source of these receptors is a man aged 18 to 29 in good health.

The rearrangement links TRBV9 to TRBJ2-5; possibly TRBD2 for D (6 bases). V was trimmed by 0 bases and J by 5 bases, leaving 11 bases between them. Germline V gene sequence: CDR1 SGDLS, CDR2 YYNGEE. CDR3 size: 14 residues. The CDR3 reads CASSVAGEVETQYF. The CDR3 nucleotides are TGTGCCAGCAGCGTAGCGGGAGAGGTCGAGACCCAGTACTTC.

The V call is TRBV4-1, the J call TRBJ2-5; 13 bases agree with TRBD2. CDR1 is MGHRA and CDR2 is YSYEKL in the germline V gene. The CDR3 extends over 17 amino acids. V shed 5 bases and J 5 bases; nucleotides not matched to a gene: 11. In DNA form, the CDR3 reads TGCGCCAGCAGCGAACAGACTAGCGGGAGGATTGACGAGACCCAGTACTTC. As protein: CASSEQTSGRIDETQYF.

Notes on this clone: This CDR3 is also generated by other DNA sequences in the sample. The V call is TRBV6-5, the J call TRBJ1-1; tentative D call: TRBD1 (6 bases). The CDR3 runs to 13 residues. In germline, CDR1 is MNHEY, CDR2 SVGAGI. V was cut by 4 bases and J by 5 bases, with 11 bases left in between. CDR3 amino acids: CASSLTGWTEAFF. In DNA, the CDR3 is TGTGCCAGCAGTTTGACAGGTTGGACTGAAGCTTTCTTT.

The gene calls are TRBV12-5 and TRBJ2-3, with D possibly TRBD1 on 5 matching bases. V was cut by 2 bases and J by 4 bases, with 19 bases left in between. Germline assignment: CDR1 LGHNT and CDR2 FRNRAP. The CDR3 contains 17 residues. This CDR3 is CASGLLPTPSRADTQYF. The DNA of the CDR3 is TGTGCTAGTGGTTTGCTCCCGACCCCAAGCAGGGCAGATACGCAGTATTTT.

The chain links TRBV7-9 to TRBJ1-5; TRBD1 might be the D (5 bases). V dropped 1 base and J dropped 5 bases, with 9 bases sitting between them. Germline V gene data show CDR1 as SEHNR and CDR2 as FQNEAQ (reference sequence). The CDR3 extends over 14 amino acids. CDR3 coding DNA: TGTGCCAGCAGCTTAGGGGGCCCTGATCAGCCCCAGCATTTT. The encoded protein is CASSLGGPDQPQHF.

J is TRBJ2-5 and V is TRBV7-2; D is perhaps TRBD1 (5 bases). Germline V lookup: CDR1 SGHTA, CDR2 FQGNSA. The CDR3 loop spans 14 amino acids. Deletions cut 5 bases from V and 3 bases from J, with 13 bases between. This chain's CDR3 is CASSPAQGKETQYF. The CDR3 DNA sequence: TGTGCCAGCAGCCCTGCTCAGGGAAAAGAGACCCAGTACTTC.

J is TRBJ2-7 and V is TRBV19; perhaps TRBD2 as D (6 bases). CDR1 and CDR2 from the germline V gene are LNHDA and SQIVND (reference sequence). CDR3 length: 13 amino acids. V lost 8 bases and J 6 bases, leaving 17 bases between the germline ends. This CDR3 is CASQTSLGSEQYF. The CDR3 DNA is TGTGCCAGTCAGACTAGTTTGGGGTCCGAGCAGTACTTC.

The chain carries TRBV6-6 and TRBJ2-2; D possibly corresponds to TRBD1 (6 bases). The CDR3 loop spans 15 amino acids. V gave up 5 bases and J gave up 5 bases, with 15 bases separating them. CDR1 and CDR2 from the germline V gene are MNHNY and SVGAGI (reference sequence). CDR3 region: CASSTSGQLTGELFF. CDR3 bases: TGTGCCAGCAGTACCTCGGGACAACTTACCGGGGAGCTGTTTTTT.

The chain combines TRBV27 with TRBJ2-1; TRBD1 agrees at 11 bases. Germline V gene lookup returns CDR1 MNHEY and CDR2 SMNVEV (reference sequence). There are 15 residues in the CDR3. V lost 4 bases to trimming and J lost 7 bases; unmatched junction nucleotides: 6. The CDR3 loop reads CASSSGTGGTNEQFF. In DNA form, the CDR3 reads TGTGCCAGCAGTTCCGGGACAGGGGGTACAAATGAGCAGTTCTTC.

This sequence joins TRBV5-1 and TRBJ2-7; D not certain. Trimming removed 4 bases from V and 2 bases from J, with 13 bases in between. The CDR3 length is 14 residues. Germline V lookup: CDR1 SGHRS, CDR2 YFSETQ. The CDR3 spells CASSLYETPYEQYF. CDR3 DNA: TGCGCCAGCAGCCTCTATGAGACACCCTACGAGCAGTACTTC.

Here the CDR3 DNA reads TGTGCCAGCAGTGTGCTCACCGGGGAGCTGTTTTTT. Its translation: CASSVLTGELFF. This rearrangement joins TRBV27 to TRBJ2-2; D is ambiguous. V was cut by 5 bases and J by 4 bases, with 5 bases left in between. This CDR3 has 12 amino acids. The germline V gene has CDR1 MNHEY and CDR2 SMNVEV (reference sequence).

This chain joins TRBV4-1 and TRBJ1-4, with D hard to call. CDR1 and CDR2 from the germline V gene are MGHRA and YSYEKL. V lost 5 bases, J lost 4 bases, and 14 bases lay in between. The CDR3 consists of 15 residues. The CDR3 protein is CASSSIGEFNEKLFF. The CDR3 DNA is TGCGCCAGCAGCTCCATCGGGGAGTTTAATGAAAAACTGTTTTTT.

The CDR3 sequence is CASSFSGIDEQFF. The CDR3 coding sequence is TGTGCCAGCAGCTTTAGCGGGATCGATGAGCAGTTCTTC. The chain uses TRBV5-4 and TRBJ2-1, with 8 bases identical to TRBD2. This CDR3 comprises 13 residues. V was clipped by 2 bases and J by 8 bases; unmatched bases: 3. From germline, CDR1 is SGHNT and CDR2 YYREEE (reference sequence).

V is TRBV7-9 and J is TRBJ2-7, with 8 bases fitting TRBD2. In germline, CDR1 is SEHNR, CDR2 FQNEAQ (reference sequence). The CDR3 sequence is 15 residues long. V lost 0 bases and J lost 0; bases outside the gene matches: 1. The CDR3 coding sequence is TGTGCCAGCAGCTTAGCCGGGGGGGTCTCCTACGAGCAGTACTTC. Translation: CASSLAGGVSYEQYF. Complete variable domain (other parts from reference TRBV7-9 and TRBJ2-7): DTGVSQNPRHKITKRGQNVTFRCDPISEHNRLYWYRQTLGQGPEFLTYFQNEAQLEKSRLLSDRFSAERPKGSFSTLEIQRTEQGDSAMYLCASSLAGGVSYEQYFGPGTRLTVT.

As concerns this clone: This specimen includes other DNA sequences encoding the same CDR3. The rearrangement joins TRBV4-1 to TRBJ1-3; D is unclear. CDR1 MGHRA and CDR2 YSYEKL come from the germline V gene. The V end was cut by 1 base, the J end by 0 bases, with 7 bases between. This CDR3 region has 15 residues. The CDR3 DNA is TGCGCCAGCAGCCAAGTAGGTGACTCTGGAAACACCATATATTTT. It translates to CASSQVGDSGNTIYF.

The chain uses TRBV4-1 and TRBJ2-2, with 12 bases lining up with TRBD2. Trimming at V came to 3 bases and at J to 7 bases, leaving 9 bases not matched to a gene. The CDR3 has 17 residues. Looked up from germline, CDR1 is MGHRA and CDR2 is YSYEKL. The CDR3 here is CASSQTPSGRVSGELFF. The DNA of the CDR3 is TGCGCCAGCAGCCAGACTCCTAGCGGGAGGGTGAGCGGGGAGCTGTTTTTT.

In this sample, this clone turned up once. The chain links TRBV7-9 to TRBJ2-2; D is uncertain. V shed 1 base and J shed 2 bases, with 8 bases lying between them. CDR1 and CDR2 (germline): SEHNR, FQNEAQ (reference sequence). The CDR3 spans 15 residues. CDR3 bases: TGTGCCAGCAGCTTAGTGGCAGATAACACCGGGGAGCTGTTTTTT. Translated: CASSLVADNTGELFF.

The J gene is TRBJ2-2, the V gene TRBV12-1; the table assigns TRBD2, which was not confirmed against the DNA. TRBV12-1 counts as a pseudogene. CDR3 length equals 15 residues. The DNA of the CDR3 is TGTGCCAGCAGCCCCTTTGCGGTTAGGATCCGGGAGCTGTTTTTT. Translating gives CASSPFAVRIRELFF.

The rearrangement joins TRBV6-5 to TRBJ2-7, with 7 positions matching TRBD2. CDR1 and CDR2 (germline): MNHEY, SVGAGI. The CDR3 length is 14 residues. Trimming removed 10 bases from V and 5 bases from J; junction bases left unmatched: 14. In DNA form, the CDR3 reads TGTGCCACCAAGATGAGCGGGATTCGGAACGAGCAGTACTTC. It encodes CATKMSGIRNEQYF.

The V gene is TRBV15, the J gene TRBJ2-7, with 8 bases identical to TRBD2. CDR1 is LNHNV and CDR2 is YYDKDF in the germline V gene (reference sequence). With V trimmed by 6 bases and J by 4 bases, 11 bases remained unmatched. The CDR3 consists of 15 residues. CDR3 sequence (DNA): TGTGCCACCAGTCGGGAGGGAGGCAGCGGGTACGAGCAGTACTTC. It codes for CATSREGGSGYEQYF. Full variable domain (missing parts from reference TRBV15 and TRBJ2-7): DAMVIQNPRYQVTQFGKPVTLSCSQTLNHNVMYWYQQKSSQAPKLLFHYYDKDFNNEADTPDNFQSRRPNTSFCFLDIRSPGLGDTAMYLCATSREGGSGYEQYFGPGTRLTVT.

The V and J genes are TRBV6-5 and TRBJ2-3; TRBD2 agrees at 7 bases. Germline values: CDR1 MNHEY, CDR2 SVGAGI. The CDR3 runs 16 residues. V trimming: 2 bases; J trimming: 0 bases; junction bases outside the gene matches: 5. In DNA form, the CDR3 reads TGTGCCAGCAGTTACACCACGGGAGGCAGCACAGATACGCAGTATTTT. It codes for CASSYTTGGSTDTQYF.

The chain joins TRBV5-6 to TRBJ2-2; no definite D call. CDR1 is SGHDT and CDR2 is YYEEEE in the germline V gene. V was shortened by 0 bases and J by 6 bases, with 9 bases between the two germline ends. The CDR3 length is 14 residues. CDR3 residues: CASSLGGAAGELFF. The CDR3 DNA reads TGTGCCAGCAGCTTGGGCGGCGCGGCCGGGGAGCTGTTTTTT.